These 20 T cell receptor beta chains were sequenced from one sample in a study of T cells in Graves' hyperthyroidism and ophthalmopathy. Amplified TCR beta CDR3 regions derived from RNA transcripts. An initial round of RT-PCR targeting the TCR CDR3 relied on the HTBI primer set. MiXCR was run by TCRdb on the multiplex PCR reads, yielding one entry per CDR3 protein. The repertoire includes about 380,000 distinct CDR3 sequences, roughly 20% of them detected once, and 40% sits in the top ten. Sequenced sample: blood. The receptors were sampled from a man aged 18 to 29 with Graves' ophthalmopathy.

Ten or more counts support this clonotype. This chain connects TRBV24-1 to TRBJ2-1; 7 bases are shared with TRBD1. V shed 4 bases and J 7 bases; nucleotides not matched to a gene: 3. The CDR3 loop spans 13 amino acids. Germline CDR1 and CDR2: KGHDR and SFDVKD. CDR3 sequence: CATSDSDRNEQFF. The CDR3 DNA is TGTGCCACCAGTGACTCGGACAGGAATGAGCAGTTCTTC.

A note on this clonotype: An end of the junction differs from the germline gene, which may be a read error. The chain employs TRBV2 and TRBJ1-3; D is undetermined. The CDR3 length is 13 residues. The V gene's germline CDR1 is SNHLY and CDR2 FYNNEI. CDR3: CASSEDAGSTIYF. The CDR3 DNA sequence: TGTGCCAGCAGTGAGGATGCTGGAAGCACCATATATTTT.

This clonotype was seen at least ten times. The rearrangement joins TRBV7-3 to TRBJ1-1, with D perhaps matching TRBD1 (5 bases). Germline V CDR1 and CDR2: SGHTA, FQGTGA. CDR3 length equals 14 residues. V was clipped by 5 bases and J by 4 bases, with 14 bases between them. CDR3 in DNA: TGTGCCAGCAGCCCCCAAGGGACTGCCACTGAAGCTTTCTTT. Protein sequence: CASSPQGTATEAFF.

This clonotype showed up many times. V gene TRBV6-1 combines with J gene TRBJ1-3; 7 bases are shared with TRBD1. Germline V gives CDR1 MNHNS, CDR2 SASEGT. This CDR3 is 16 amino acids long. Germline trimming cut 5 bases from V and 0 bases from J; bases unmatched to any gene: 7. The DNA of the CDR3 is TGTGCCAGCAGTTATTCCCGACAGGGCTCTGGAAACACCATATATTTT. It specifies CASSYSRQGSGNTIYF.

This clonotype was counted ten times or more. The chain carries TRBV28 and TRBJ1-5; 7 nucleotides align to TRBD1. The germline CDR1 and CDR2 sequences are MDHEN and SYDVKM. The CDR3 runs 17 residues. V lost 0 bases, J lost 0 bases, and 5 bases stayed unmatched. The chain's CDR3 is CASSLWTGTYSNQPQHF. CDR3 DNA sequence: TGTGCCAGCAGTTTATGGACAGGGACCTATAGCAATCAGCCCCAGCATTTT.

This chain links TRBV9 with TRBJ2-5, with a weak D call TRBD1 (5 bases). Germline CDR1 is SGDLS and CDR2 is YYNGEE. CDR3 length equals 15 residues. V lost 0 bases and J lost 1, with 10 bases in between. In DNA form, the CDR3 reads TGTGCCAGCAGCGTAGGTCGACAGTCCCAAGAGACCCAGTACTTC. Translated: CASSVGRQSQETQYF.

In its sample, this clonotype was seen many times. J is TRBJ1-1 and V is TRBV7-3; tentative D call: TRBD1 (5 bases). Germline V gene data show CDR1 as SGHTA and CDR2 as FQGTGA. V shed 4 bases and J shed 8 bases, with 14 bases lying between them. CDR3 length equals 13 residues. The DNA of the CDR3 is TGTGCCAGCAGCTCCCGGCCCGAGGGGGAAGCTTTCTTT. The encoded protein is CASSSRPEGEAFF.

The chain employs TRBV6-1 and TRBJ1-3; the D is unclear. With 2 bases removed from V and 0 bases from J, the gap between germline ends came to 8 bases. The CDR3 covers 15 residues. Germline values: CDR1 MNHNS, CDR2 SASEGT. CDR3 coding DNA: TGTGCCAGCAGTGAAACGGGTAACTCTGGAAACACCATATATTTT. Translated, it gives CASSETGNSGNTIYF.

At least ten counts were recorded for this clonotype. The chain carries TRBV6-1 and TRBJ1-6, with TRBD1 as a possible D gene (5 bases). This CDR3 is 17 amino acids long. Germline CDR1 reads MNHNS; CDR2 reads SASEGT. V gave up 3 bases and J gave up 0 bases, with 12 bases separating them. Here the CDR3 reads CASSDRGRNSYNSPLHF. In DNA form, the CDR3 reads TGTGCCAGCAGTGATCGGGGACGGAACTCCTATAATTCACCCCTCCACTTT.

This clonotype was seen ten or more times. The chain couples TRBV20-1 to TRBJ1-1, with unresolved D. This CDR3 contains 12 residues. Trimming took off 6 bases at V and 7 bases at J, with 15 bases between the two ends. The germline V gene has CDR1 DFQATT and CDR2 SNEGSKA (reference sequence). The CDR3 sequence is CSAKSGPDEAFF. The CDR3 DNA reads as TGCAGTGCCAAATCCGGACCGGATGAAGCTTTCTTT.

The gene calls are TRBV12-3 or TRBV12-4 and TRBJ1-2, with a tentative D call TRBD1 (6 bases). This CDR3 is 13 amino acids long. V lost 4 bases and J lost 5, with 11 bases in between. CDR3 DNA sequence: TGTGCCAGCAGTTACGACAGGATTTATGGCTACACCTTC. Encoded protein: CASSYDRIYGYTF.

This clonotype occurred many times. J is TRBJ1-1 and V is TRBV6-1, with D possibly matching TRBD1 (5 bases). CDR1 MNHNS and CDR2 SASEGT come from the germline V gene. This CDR3 region has 14 residues. Trimming shortened V by 7 bases and J by 2 bases, and 14 bases separated the two germline ends. The CDR3 DNA sequence: TGTGCCAGCACTCGGGGCCTGGAAAACACTGAAGCTTTCTTT. Residues: CASTRGLENTEAFF.

This clonotype was found many times. The chain has TRBV28 and TRBJ2-3, with D maybe TRBD2 (6 bases). V was cut by 3 bases and J by 2 bases, with 12 bases left in between. There are 15 residues in the CDR3. The germline V gene encodes CDR1 MDHEN and CDR2 SYDVKM. CDR3 loop: CASSFPSELTDTQYF. The CDR3, as DNA: TGTGCCAGCAGTTTCCCTAGCGAGCTCACAGATACGCAGTATTTT.

The chain uses TRBV5-6 and TRBJ1-2; D remains unclear. The CDR3 covers 13 residues. Germline V gene sequence: CDR1 SGHDT, CDR2 YYEEEE. The germline V and J ends were trimmed by 4 bases and 2 bases, with 9 bases remaining between them. The CDR3 sequence is CASSPVDNYGYTF. The CDR3 nucleotides read TGTGCCAGCAGCCCCGTAGACAACTATGGCTACACCTTC. Combining the CDR3 with reference TRBV5-6 and TRBJ1-2 gives the whole variable domain DAGVTQSPTHLIKTRGQQVTLRCSPKSGHDTVSWYQQALGQGPQFIFQYYEEEERQRGNFPDRFSGHQFPNYSSELNVNALLLGDSALYLCASSPVDNYGYTFGSGTRLTVV.

This clonotype was recorded at least ten times. The CDR3 DNA sequence: TGTGCCAGCAGTCCACAGGGGATTTATCAGCCCCAGCATTTT. Amino acids: CASSPQGIYQPQHF. The gene calls are TRBV6-1 and TRBJ1-5; 7 bases are a match to TRBD1. Germline V gene sequence: CDR1 MNHNS, CDR2 SASEGT. Losses at the gene ends were 5 bases for V and 5 bases for J; bases not matched to a gene: 6. The CDR3 extends over 14 amino acids.

At least ten counts were recorded for this clonotype. J is TRBJ1-1 and V is TRBV5-6; D is unresolved. Trimming took 2 bases from V and 3 from J, leaving 11 bases between them. This CDR3 region has 14 residues. Germline V gives CDR1 SGHDT, CDR2 YYEEEE. The CDR3 protein is CASSLASTYTEAFF. CDR3 DNA: TGTGCCAGCAGCTTAGCCAGTACCTACACTGAAGCTTTCTTT.

The rearrangement links TRBV6-1 to TRBJ2-7, with D uncertain. CDR1 and CDR2 from the germline V gene are MNHNS and SASEGT. This CDR3 comprises 10 residues. Deletions cut 9 bases from V and 5 bases from J, with 8 bases between. The CDR3 bases are TGTGCCAGTGAAGTCCACGAGCAGTACTTC. Its translation: CASEVHEQYF.

This clonotype is a singleton in its sample. The V and J genes are TRBV12-5 and TRBJ2-1; TRBD1 matches at 7 bases. J gave up 6 bases and V 6 bases, and 11 bases lay outside the gene matches. This CDR3 is built from 15 residues. Germline values: CDR1 LGHNT, CDR2 FRNRAP. The CDR3 DNA reads TGTGCTAGTGGCCTTGACAGGGTGTTGTTCAATGAGCAGTTCTTC. Encoded protein: CASGLDRVLFNEQFF. The variable domain in full, with the rest retrieved from reference TRBV12-5 and TRBJ2-1, is DARVTQTPRHKVTEMGQEVTMRCQPILGHNTVFWYRQTMMQGLELLAYFRNRAPLDDSGMPKDRFSAEMPDATLATLKIQPSEPRDSAVYFCASGLDRVLFNEQFFGPGTRLTVL.

This clonotype has ten or more counts. This chain connects TRBV12-3 or TRBV12-4 to TRBJ2-1; D is undetermined. The CDR3 runs 15 residues. V lost 6 bases and J lost 2, with 14 bases in between. CDR3: CASSTTLLTYNEQFF. CDR3 sequence (DNA): TGTGCCAGCAGCACGACTCTATTAACCTACAATGAGCAGTTCTTC.

This clonotype has a count of ten or more. The chain links TRBV7-2 to TRBJ2-1, with D possibly TRBD1 on 6 matching bases. The germline V and J ends were trimmed by 8 bases and 1 base, with 21 bases remaining between them. Germline CDR1 and CDR2: SGHTA and FQGNSA. This CDR3 comprises 17 residues. CDR3 sequence (DNA): TGTGCCAGCGCAGGACAGAGGGACGTCTGGTCCTACAATGAGCAGTTCTTC. This translates into CASAGQRDVWSYNEQFF.